The 16 T cell receptor beta chains reported below all come from one sample, sequenced in a study of shared clonotypes between healthy human individuals. This table comes from immunoSEQ multiplex PCR, and its TCRdb copy is limited to in-frame clones, with some not included. The sample lists about 1,500,000 clones; over 95% were seen once. Input material: naive CD4+ T cells sorted from blood. Stated subset: CD45RA+ positively selected. The receptors originated from a man younger than 40 in good health.

The chain carries TRBV29-1 and TRBJ1-2; possibly TRBD1 for D (6 bases). Germline loops: CDR1 SQVTM, CDR2 ANQGSEA. The CDR3 spans 14 residues. The germline V and J ends were trimmed by 1 base and 7 bases, with 16 bases remaining between them. CDR3 residues: CSVEGGGGGSGYTF. As DNA, the CDR3 is TGCAGCGTTGAAGGAGGGGGTGGGGGCTCTGGCTACACCTTC.

The chain recombines TRBV19 with TRBJ2-2, with 7 bases identical to TRBD1. Germline CDR1 and CDR2: LNHDA and SQIVND (reference sequence). The CDR3 spans 15 residues. The V gene end was trimmed by 3 bases and the J gene end by 4 bases; junction bases not matched to a gene: 5. The CDR3: CASSIGQVSTGELFF. DNA for the CDR3: TGTGCCAGTAGTATCGGACAGGTTAGCACCGGGGAGCTGTTTTTT.

The chain joins TRBV7-2 to TRBJ2-3, with a weak D call TRBD1 (5 bases). The V gene's germline CDR1 is SGHTA and CDR2 FQGNSA. The CDR3 length is 15 residues. V was cut by 3 bases and J by 3 bases, with 13 bases left in between. CDR3 residues: CASSFAQGWTDTQYF. The CDR3 DNA follows: TGTGCCAGCAGCTTCGCCCAGGGCTGGACAGATACGCAGTATTTT.

The rearrangement uses TRBV9 and TRBJ2-3, with a tentative D call TRBD2 (5 bases). The CDR3 covers 16 residues. The V gene's germline CDR1 is SGDLS and CDR2 YYNGEE. Deletions cut 0 bases from V and 4 bases from J, with 15 bases between. DNA of the CDR3: TGTGCCAGCAGCGTAGGATCGGGAATGGAGGCAGATACGCAGTATTTT. Protein: CASSVGSGMEADTQYF.

The chain couples TRBV11-2 to TRBJ1-1; TRBD1 matches at 8 bases. V lost 4 bases and J lost 0; bases outside the gene matches: 7. The CDR3 covers 16 residues. Looked up from germline, CDR1 is SGHAT and CDR2 is FQNNGV. CDR3 nucleotides: TGTGCCAGCAGCTGGGACAGGTTATCTATGAACACTGAAGCTTTCTTT. It codes for CASSWDRLSMNTEAFF.

J is TRBJ2-2 and V is TRBV6-5; 7 positions match TRBD1. V shed 6 bases and J 2 bases; nucleotides not matched to a gene: 6. The CDR3 consists of 15 residues. Germline CDR1 is MNHEY and CDR2 is SVGAGI. This CDR3 is CASRLQGRNTGELFF. The CDR3 bases are TGTGCCAGCAGGCTACAGGGGCGAAACACCGGGGAGCTGTTTTTT.

The chain joins TRBV5-6 to TRBJ2-3; 11 bases line up with TRBD2. The V gene's germline CDR1 is SGHDT and CDR2 YYEEEE. This CDR3 has 15 residues. The V gene end was trimmed by 3 bases and the J gene end by 7 bases; junction bases not matched to a gene: 7. The chain's CDR3 is CASSSTSGRWNTQYF. Written as DNA, the CDR3 is TGTGCCAGCAGCTCTACTAGCGGGAGATGGAATACGCAGTATTTT.

This clone came up once. The J gene is TRBJ2-5, the V gene TRBV7-8; the D is unclear. The CDR3 totals 14 residues. Trimming took 5 bases from V and 0 from J, leaving 10 bases between them. Germline CDR1 reads SGHVS; CDR2 reads FQNEAQ. The CDR3 reads CASSPMPYQETQYF. DNA of the CDR3: TGTGCCAGCAGCCCCATGCCGTACCAAGAGACCCAGTACTTC.

The rearrangement joins TRBV5-1 to TRBJ2-5; possibly TRBD1 for D (6 bases). The CDR3 spans 14 residues. Trimming removed 3 bases from V and 5 bases from J, with 14 bases in between. Germline values: CDR1 SGHRS, CDR2 YFSETQ. CDR3 loop: CASSSQGVGETQYF. The CDR3 DNA sequence: TGCGCCAGCAGCTCACAGGGAGTTGGGGAGACCCAGTACTTC.

This rearrangement joins TRBV5-4 to TRBJ2-2; 12 bases map to TRBD2. From germline, CDR1 is SGHNT and CDR2 YYREEE (reference sequence). The ends lost 5 bases at V and 4 bases at J; junction bases unmatched: 6. The CDR3 is 16 residues long. The CDR3 DNA is TGTGCCAGCAGTTCCGCTAGCGGGAGGGGCACCGGGGAGCTGTTTTTT. The encoded protein is CASSSASGRGTGELFF.

The rearrangement uses TRBV6-6 and TRBJ2-3, with D maybe TRBD2 (6 bases). This CDR3 has 15 amino acids. V lost 2 bases to trimming and J lost 2 bases, with 11 bases between them. The germline gives CDR1 MNHNY, CDR2 SVGAGI (reference sequence). The CDR3 DNA reads TGTGCCAGCAGTTACCGGGACTCACCCACAGATACGCAGTATTTT. Encoded protein: CASSYRDSPTDTQYF.

V is TRBV7-6 and J is TRBJ2-5, with D unclear. CDR3 length: 15 amino acids. The V end lost 5 bases, the J end lost 2 bases, and 15 bases lay between the germline ends. CDR1 is SGHVS and CDR2 is FNYEAQ in the germline V gene. The CDR3 sequence: CASSRLGSQQETQYF. The CDR3 DNA reads as TGTGCCAGCAGCCGACTTGGCAGCCAGCAAGAGACCCAGTACTTC.

The CDR3 sequence: CASQSGQGAGYTF. CDR3 nucleotides: TGTGCCAGTCAATCGGGACAGGGGGCTGGCTACACCTTC. The chain recombines TRBV28 with TRBJ1-2; 12 nucleotides agree with TRBD1. This CDR3 has 13 amino acids. The germline CDR1 and CDR2 sequences are MDHEN and SYDVKM. The J segment lost 7 bases and the V segment lost 9 bases, leaving 6 bases of the junction unmatched.

The chain carries TRBV6-5 and TRBJ2-7; 8 nucleotides line up with TRBD1. The CDR3 is 13 residues long. V lost 7 bases and J lost 3; bases outside the gene matches: 5. Germline CDR1 and CDR2: MNHEY and SVGAGI. CDR3 nucleotides: TGTGCCAGCAAGGCAGGGGGCTACTACGAGCAGTACTTC. Protein sequence: CASKAGGYYEQYF.

The rearrangement joins TRBV28 to TRBJ1-2, with D perhaps matching TRBD1 (6 bases). V was trimmed by 3 bases and J by 10 bases, leaving 18 bases between them. Germline lookup yields CDR1 MDHEN and CDR2 SYDVKM. The CDR3 loop spans 14 amino acids. The CDR3, as DNA: TGTGCCAGCAGTTTCCCCGGACAGTTTATGGCCTACACCTTC. Translating gives CASSFPGQFMAYTF.

The chain has TRBV7-8 and TRBJ2-7; 12 positions match TRBD1. This CDR3 is built from 15 residues. After removal of 1 base from V and 6 bases from J, the junction contained 4 bases not matched to a gene. CDR1 is SGHVS and CDR2 is FQNEAQ in the germline V gene. This chain's CDR3 is CASSLGGTGGGEQYF. DNA of the CDR3: TGTGCCAGCAGCTTAGGGGGGACAGGGGGCGGCGAGCAGTACTTC.